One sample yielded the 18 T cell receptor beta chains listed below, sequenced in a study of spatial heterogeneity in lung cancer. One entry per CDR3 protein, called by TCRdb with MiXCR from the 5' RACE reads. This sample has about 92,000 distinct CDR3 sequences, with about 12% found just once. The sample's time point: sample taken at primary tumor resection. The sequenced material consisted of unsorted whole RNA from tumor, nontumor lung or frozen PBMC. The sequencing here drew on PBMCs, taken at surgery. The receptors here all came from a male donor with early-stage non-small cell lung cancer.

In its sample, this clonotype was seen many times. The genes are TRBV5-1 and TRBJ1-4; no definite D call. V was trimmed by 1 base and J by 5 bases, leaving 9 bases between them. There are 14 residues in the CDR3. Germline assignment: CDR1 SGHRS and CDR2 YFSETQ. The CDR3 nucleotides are TGCGCCAGCAGCTTGAACGGAGGGAATGAAAAACTGTTTTTT. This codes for CASSLNGGNEKLFF. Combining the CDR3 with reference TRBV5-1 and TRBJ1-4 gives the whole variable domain KAGVTQTPRYLIKTRGQQVTLSCSPISGHRSVSWYQQTPGQGLQFLFEYFSETQRNKGNFPGRFSGRQFSNSRSEMNVSTLELGDSALYLCASSLNGGNEKLFFGSGTQLSVL.

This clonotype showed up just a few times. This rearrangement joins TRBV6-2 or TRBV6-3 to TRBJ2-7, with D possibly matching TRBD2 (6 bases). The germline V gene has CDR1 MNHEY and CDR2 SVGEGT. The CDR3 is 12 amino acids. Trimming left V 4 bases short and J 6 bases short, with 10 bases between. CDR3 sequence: CASSLTRGEQYF. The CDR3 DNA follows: TGTGCCAGCAGTTTGACTAGGGGCGAGCAGTACTTC.

The CDR3: CASSPYGSSSGANVLTF. The CDR3 coding sequence is TGTGCCAGCAGTCCGTACGGGTCTTCCTCTGGGGCCAACGTCCTGACTTTC. J is TRBJ2-6 and V is TRBV12-3 or TRBV12-4, with D unclear. Trimming removed 5 bases from V and 0 bases from J, with 14 bases in between. There are 17 residues in the CDR3.

Here the CDR3 reads CASSLEPGTANTGELFF. In DNA form, the CDR3 reads TGTGCCAGCAGCTTAGAGCCCGGGACAGCGAACACCGGGGAGCTGTTTTTT. The gene calls are TRBV11-2 and TRBJ2-2, with 7 bases lining up with TRBD1. CDR1 is SGHAT, CDR2 FQNNGV, per germline. The V segment lost 0 bases and the J segment 0 bases; nucleotides outside the gene matches: 4. This CDR3 region has 17 residues.

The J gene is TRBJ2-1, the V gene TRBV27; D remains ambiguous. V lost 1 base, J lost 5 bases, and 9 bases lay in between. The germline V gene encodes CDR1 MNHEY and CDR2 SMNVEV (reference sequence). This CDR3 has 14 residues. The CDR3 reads CASSLYSGDNEQFF. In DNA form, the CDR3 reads TGTGCCAGCAGTTTATATAGTGGGGACAATGAGCAGTTCTTC.

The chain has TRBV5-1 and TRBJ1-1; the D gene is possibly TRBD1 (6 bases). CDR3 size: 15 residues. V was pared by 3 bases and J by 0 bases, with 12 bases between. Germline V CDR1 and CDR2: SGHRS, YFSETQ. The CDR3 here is CASSSTTGMNTEAFF. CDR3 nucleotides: TGCGCCAGCAGCTCGACGACAGGTATGAACACTGAAGCTTTCTTT.

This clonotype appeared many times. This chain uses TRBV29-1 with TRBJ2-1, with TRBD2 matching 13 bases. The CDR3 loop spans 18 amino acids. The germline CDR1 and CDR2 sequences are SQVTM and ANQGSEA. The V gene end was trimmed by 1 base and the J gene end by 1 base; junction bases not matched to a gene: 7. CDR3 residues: CSVEAAPGLAGSYNEQFF. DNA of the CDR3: TGCAGCGTTGAAGCTGCGCCGGGACTAGCGGGGTCCTACAATGAGCAGTTCTTC.

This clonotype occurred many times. This chain's CDR3 is CASSPTGGLGYTF. DNA for the CDR3: TGTGCCAGCAGCCCGACAGGGGGTTTGGGCTACACCTTC. This chain joins TRBV7-9 and TRBJ1-2, with 9 bases matching TRBD1. Germline trimming cut 5 bases from V and 8 bases from J; bases unmatched to any gene: 6. Germline V CDR1 and CDR2: SEHNR, FQNEAQ (reference sequence). CDR3 length: 13 residues.

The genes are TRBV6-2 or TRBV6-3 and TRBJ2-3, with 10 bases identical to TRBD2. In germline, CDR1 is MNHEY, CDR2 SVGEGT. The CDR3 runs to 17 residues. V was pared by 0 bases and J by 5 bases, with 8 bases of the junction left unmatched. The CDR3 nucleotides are TGTGCCAGCAGTTACTCGTATCTAGCGGGAGTCGGAGATACGCAGTATTTT. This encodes CASSYSYLAGVGDTQYF.

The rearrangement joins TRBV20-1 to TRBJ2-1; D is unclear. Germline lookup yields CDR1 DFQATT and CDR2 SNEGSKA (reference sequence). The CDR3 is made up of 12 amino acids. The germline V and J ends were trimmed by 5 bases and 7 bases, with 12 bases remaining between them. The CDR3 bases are TGCAGTGCTCCCAGACTGACAAATGAGCAGTTCTTC. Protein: CSAPRLTNEQFF.

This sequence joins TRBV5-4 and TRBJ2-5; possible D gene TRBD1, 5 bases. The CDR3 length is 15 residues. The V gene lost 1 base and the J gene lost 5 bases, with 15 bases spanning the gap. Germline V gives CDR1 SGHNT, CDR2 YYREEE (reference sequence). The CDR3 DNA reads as TGTGCCAGCAGCTTGTTAGGGGCTCAGAGGGAGACCCAGTACTTC. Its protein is CASSLLGAQRETQYF.

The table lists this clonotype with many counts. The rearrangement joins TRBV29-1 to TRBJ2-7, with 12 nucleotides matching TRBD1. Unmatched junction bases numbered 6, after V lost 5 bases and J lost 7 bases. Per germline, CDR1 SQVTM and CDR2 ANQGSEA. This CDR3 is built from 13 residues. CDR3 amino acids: CSVKGQGALEQYF. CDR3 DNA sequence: TGCAGCGTTAAGGGACAGGGGGCCTTGGAGCAGTACTTC.

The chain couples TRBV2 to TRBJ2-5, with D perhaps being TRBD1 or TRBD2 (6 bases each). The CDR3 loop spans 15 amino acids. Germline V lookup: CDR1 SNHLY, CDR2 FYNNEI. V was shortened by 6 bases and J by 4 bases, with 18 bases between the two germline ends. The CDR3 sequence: CASSPMGGSLETQYF. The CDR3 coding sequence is TGTGCCAGCAGCCCAATGGGGGGCTCTTTAGAGACCCAGTACTTC. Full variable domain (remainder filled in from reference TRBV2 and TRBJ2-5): EPEVTQTPSHQVTQMGQEVILRCVPISNHLYFYWYRQILGQKVEFLVSFYNNEISEKSEIFDDQFSVERPDGSNFTLKIRSTKLEDSAMYFCASSPMGGSLETQYFGPGTRLLVL.

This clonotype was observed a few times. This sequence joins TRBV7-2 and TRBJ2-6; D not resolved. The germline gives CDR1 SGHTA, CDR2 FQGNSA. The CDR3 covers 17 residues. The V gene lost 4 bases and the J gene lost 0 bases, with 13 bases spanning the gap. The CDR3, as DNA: TGTGCCAGCAGCTCAACTACGGCCGGCTCTGGGGCCAACGTCCTGACTTTC. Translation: CASSSTTAGSGANVLTF.

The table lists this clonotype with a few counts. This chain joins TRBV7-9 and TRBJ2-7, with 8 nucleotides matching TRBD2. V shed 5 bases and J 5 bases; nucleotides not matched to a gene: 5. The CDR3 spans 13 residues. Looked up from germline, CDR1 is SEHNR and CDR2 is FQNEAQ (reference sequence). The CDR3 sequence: CASSMGLGDEQYF. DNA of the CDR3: TGTGCCAGCAGCATGGGACTAGGGGACGAGCAGTACTTC.

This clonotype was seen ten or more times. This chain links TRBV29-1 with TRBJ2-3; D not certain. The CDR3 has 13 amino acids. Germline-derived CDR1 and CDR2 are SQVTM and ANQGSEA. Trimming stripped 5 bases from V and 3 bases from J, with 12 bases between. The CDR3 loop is CSVLGSPTDTQYF. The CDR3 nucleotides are TGCAGCGTTTTGGGATCCCCTACAGATACGCAGTATTTT.

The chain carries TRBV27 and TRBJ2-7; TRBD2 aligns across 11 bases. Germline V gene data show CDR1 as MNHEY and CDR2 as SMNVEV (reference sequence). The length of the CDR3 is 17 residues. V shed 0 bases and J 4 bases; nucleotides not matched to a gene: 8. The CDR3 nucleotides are TGTGCCAGCAGTTTATCACGCATGACTAGCGGGAAGTACGAGCAGTACTTC. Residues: CASSLSRMTSGKYEQYF.

The CDR3 region is CASSLVPGGNGYTF. For the CDR3, the DNA is TGCGCCAGCAGCTTGGTGCCCGGCGGGAATGGCTACACCTTC. This chain connects TRBV5-1 to TRBJ1-2; D is unresolved. The CDR3 runs 14 residues. Trimming stripped 0 bases from V and 6 bases from J, with 12 bases between. Germline V CDR1 and CDR2: SGHRS, YFSETQ.